This TCR beta chain was documented in a study of CD4+ T cells in melanoma. Findings and limits, study-wide: CD8+ T cell, macrophage and B cell function reportedly correlated with neoantigen-specific CD4+ T cells. Diverse differentiation states were reported for melanoma neoantigen-specific CD4+ T cells.

Generated by immunoSEQ multiplex PCR, the TCRdb table keeps only in-frame clones and is missing some. The profile shows 140,000 or so clones, 85% to 95% of them singletons. This clone came up once. Antigen specificity is unknown. V was pared by 0 bases and J by 3 bases, with 5 bases between. This CDR3 has 14 amino acids. Germline assignment: CDR1 MGHRA and CDR2 YSYEKL. The clonotype was recovered from a human donor with melanoma. The chain has TRBV4-1 and TRBJ2-2; D unclear. CDR3 DNA sequence: TGCGCCAGCAGCCAAGACGGTTACACCGGGGAGCTGTTTTTT. It specifies CASSQDGYTGELFF.